Following are 27 T cell receptor beta chains from one sample sequenced in a study of OX40 agonist ivuxolimab in advanced cancers. Sequenced by immunoSEQ multiplex PCR; TCRdb stores in-frame clones only, minus some. The table has 30,000 to 45,000 clones, over 80% seen once; the top ten hold more than 25%. The sample consisted of CD4+ or CD8+ T cells sorted from blood, taken in a trial of the OX40 agonist ivuxolimab. The receptors shown here come from an adult with an advanced solid tumor such as melanoma, head and neck, liver or kidney cancer.

This clone has only one observation. The rearrangement uses TRBV27 and TRBJ1-4, with unresolved D. Trimming pared 5 bases from V and 0 bases from J, leaving 16 bases between. Germline lookup yields CDR1 MNHEY and CDR2 SMNVEV (reference sequence). The CDR3 is made up of 17 amino acids. The CDR3 reads CASSPDKGVATNEKLFF. CDR3 bases: TGTGCCAGCAGTCCGGATAAGGGAGTTGCAACTAATGAAAAACTGTTTTTT. The full variable domain, with the rest looked up from reference TRBV27 and TRBJ1-4, is EAQVTQNPRYLITVTGKKLTVTCSQNMNHEYMSWYRQDPGLGLRQIYYSMNVEVTDKGDVPEGYKVSRKEKRNFPLILESPSPNQTSLYFCASSPDKGVATNEKLFFGSGTQLSVL.

The gene calls are TRBV10-3 and TRBJ2-2, with 9 bases aligning to TRBD1. CDR1 is ENHRY and CDR2 is SYGVKD in the germline V gene. This CDR3 is 15 amino acids long. Losses at the gene ends were 6 bases for V and 3 bases for J; bases not matched to a gene: 5. The CDR3, as DNA: TGTGCCATCAGGAGACAGGGGGGGGACACCGGGGAGCTGTTTTTT. Translation: CAIRRQGGDTGELFF.

V gene TRBV13 combines with J gene TRBJ1-6; 8 positions agree with TRBD1. V gave up 5 bases and J gave up 10 bases; unmatched junction bases: 10. CDR1 and CDR2 from the germline V gene are PRHDT and FYEKMQ (reference sequence). The CDR3 runs 15 residues. For the CDR3, the DNA is TGTGCCAGCAGCCCCGGACAGGGAGTAGGATCACCCCTCCACTTT. Translation: CASSPGQGVGSPLHF.

The CDR3 sequence is CASSEGTGFQPQHF. The CDR3 DNA is TGTGCCAGCAGTGAAGGGACAGGGTTTCAGCCCCAGCATTTT. The chain uses TRBV6-1 and TRBJ1-5, with TRBD1 matching over 8 bases. V shed 1 base, J shed 6 bases, and the junction held 2 bases outside the gene matches. CDR1 and CDR2 from the germline V gene are MNHNS and SASEGT. The CDR3 is made up of 14 amino acids.

The chain couples TRBV28 to TRBJ1-6, with D possibly matching TRBD1 (5 bases). This CDR3 is built from 14 residues. Germline assignment: CDR1 MDHEN and CDR2 SYDVKM. Trimming shortened V by 3 bases and J by 9 bases, and 12 bases separated the two germline ends. This chain's CDR3 is CASSLGVGGSPLHF. The CDR3 bases are TGTGCCAGCAGTTTGGGGGTTGGGGGTTCACCCCTCCACTTT. The variable domain in full, with the rest retrieved from reference TRBV28 and TRBJ1-6, is DVKVTQSSRYLVKRTGEKVFLECVQDMDHENMFWYRQDPGLGLRLIYFSYDVKMKEKGDIPEGYSVSREKKERFSLILESASTNQTSMYLCASSLGVGGSPLHFGNGTRLTVT.

The genes are TRBV7-3 and TRBJ2-3, with D maybe TRBD2 (5 bases). V was trimmed by 1 base and J by 7 bases, leaving 6 bases between them. CDR1 is SGHTA, CDR2 FQGTGA, per germline. The CDR3 covers 12 residues. CDR3 nucleotides: TGTGCCAGCAGCTTAAACGGGAATACGCAGTATTTT. Amino acids: CASSLNGNTQYF.

This clone was seen a few times. The chain combines TRBV20-1 with TRBJ2-3, with a possible D match to TRBD1 (6 bases). The V and J ends lost 3 bases and 6 bases respectively, with 7 bases between them. This CDR3 comprises 11 residues. From germline, CDR1 is DFQATT and CDR2 SNEGSKA (reference sequence). The CDR3 protein is CSASRGDTQYF. The CDR3 region has the DNA TGCAGTGCTAGTAGGGGGGATACGCAGTATTTT.

The chain has TRBV2 and TRBJ2-7; TRBD1 is a possible D gene (6 bases). Trimming took 6 bases from V and 7 from J, leaving 16 bases between them. The germline CDR1 and CDR2 sequences are SNHLY and FYNNEI. CDR3 length: 13 residues. Here the CDR3 DNA reads TGTGCCAGCAGACACACAGGGTTGAGGGAGCAGTACTTC. This encodes CASRHTGLREQYF.

The chain recombines TRBV19 with TRBJ1-5; no clear D gene. Germline CDR1 LNHDA, CDR2 SQIVND (reference sequence). The CDR3 totals 16 residues. The V gene lost 2 bases and the J gene lost 0 bases, with 11 bases spanning the gap. CDR3 bases: TGTGCCAGTAGTATAAGGGTCCGGAGTAGCAATCAGCCCCAGCATTTT. This gives the protein CASSIRVRSSNQPQHF.

This clone was seen only once. The rearrangement joins TRBV19 to TRBJ2-7, with 15 bases identical to TRBD2. The CDR3 is 16 amino acids. CDR1 and CDR2 (germline): LNHDA, SQIVND (reference sequence). J gave up 2 bases and V 10 bases, and 9 bases lay outside the gene matches. CDR3 sequence reads: CATQRTSGGGTYEQYF. Written as DNA, the CDR3 is TGTGCCACCCAACGGACTAGCGGGGGGGGGACCTACGAGCAGTACTTC.

The chain links TRBV5-1 to TRBJ2-5, with 7 bases identical to TRBD1. Trimming cost V 4 bases and J 1 base; bases outside gene matches: 4. This CDR3 is built from 14 residues. CDR1 is SGHRS and CDR2 is YFSETQ in the germline V gene. This chain's CDR3 is CASSRGQSQETQYF. The CDR3 bases are TGCGCCAGCAGCCGGGGACAGAGCCAAGAGACCCAGTACTTC. Filled out from reference TRBV5-1 and TRBJ2-5, the complete variable domain reads KAGVTQTPRYLIKTRGQQVTLSCSPISGHRSVSWYQQTPGQGLQFLFEYFSETQRNKGNFPGRFSGRQFSNSRSEMNVSTLELGDSALYLCASSRGQSQETQYFGPGTRLLVL.

V is TRBV6-6 and J is TRBJ1-2, with 8 positions matching TRBD1. There are 13 residues in the CDR3. CDR1 is MNHNY and CDR2 is SVGAGI in the germline V gene (reference sequence). J was trimmed by 6 bases and V by 5 bases; bases with no gene match: 5. CDR3 sequence reads: CASSRQGIHGYTF. The CDR3 DNA is TGTGCCAGCAGTCGACAGGGGATCCATGGCTACACCTTC.

The chain carries TRBV18 and TRBJ1-1; TRBD1 might be the D (6 bases). This CDR3 spans 15 amino acids. Looked up from germline, CDR1 is KGHSH and CDR2 is LQKENI. V gave up 1 base and J gave up 3 bases, with 12 bases separating them. CDR3 in amino acids: CASSPRGAKDTEAFF. The CDR3 DNA reads as TGTGCCAGCTCACCACGGGGGGCAAAGGACACTGAAGCTTTCTTT.

V and J are TRBV9 and TRBJ1-1, with D maybe TRBD1 (5 bases). The V end was cut by 2 bases, the J end by 0 bases, with 17 bases between. Germline V gene lookup returns CDR1 SGDLS and CDR2 YYNGEE. The CDR3 covers 17 residues. The CDR3 is CASSVDEGRGVNTEAFF. CDR3 coding DNA: TGTGCCAGCAGCGTGGATGAGGGACGGGGGGTGAACACTGAAGCTTTCTTT.

The rearrangement links TRBV5-4 to TRBJ2-5, with D possibly being TRBD1 or TRBD2 (5 bases each). The CDR3 spans 14 residues. The germline gives CDR1 SGHNT, CDR2 YYREEE (reference sequence). V was trimmed by 5 bases and J by 6 bases, leaving 17 bases between them. Here the CDR3 reads CASRGNLGEQTQYF. For the CDR3, the DNA is TGTGCCAGCAGGGGGAATTTGGGGGAACAGACCCAGTACTTC.

The chain is built from TRBV5-8 and TRBJ1-3; no clear D gene. The V end was cut by 6 bases, the J end by 4 bases, with 14 bases between. Germline V gene data show CDR1 as SGHTS and CDR2 as YDEGEE. This CDR3 contains 14 residues. The DNA for the CDR3 is TGTGCCAGCATAAGTGTGGGAACAGGAAACACCATATATTTT. Protein product: CASISVGTGNTIYF. The whole variable domain, filled in from reference TRBV5-8 and TRBJ1-3, reads EAGVTQSPTHLIKTRGQQATLRCSPISGHTSVYWYQQALGLGLQFLLWYDEGEERNRGNFPPRFSGRQFPNYSSELNVNALELEDSALYLCASISVGTGNTIYFGEGSWLTVV.

V usage is TRBV6-6 and J usage is TRBJ2-1; tentative D call: TRBD1 (6 bases). Germline CDR1 MNHNY, CDR2 SVGAGI (reference sequence). Trimming removed 4 bases at V and 8 bases at J, with 9 bases between. This CDR3 has 12 residues. The chain's CDR3 is CASSWQGYEQFF. CDR3 DNA: TGTGCCAGCAGTTGGCAGGGGTATGAGCAGTTCTTC.

This clone was observed a single time. The V gene is TRBV7-9, the J gene TRBJ2-1, with a tentative D call TRBD2 (5 bases). Germline CDR1 is SEHNR and CDR2 is FQNEAQ (reference sequence). CDR3 length: 13 residues. Trimming removed 7 bases at V and 6 bases at J, with 13 bases between. CDR3: CASIKERTNEQFF. CDR3 bases: TGTGCCAGCATAAAGGAGCGGACCAATGAGCAGTTCTTC.

The V and J genes are TRBV6-6 and TRBJ2-7; TRBD1 matches at 9 bases. Germline V gene sequence: CDR1 MNHNY, CDR2 SVGAGI (reference sequence). The ends lost 5 bases at V and 3 bases at J; junction bases unmatched: 8. This CDR3 contains 15 residues. The CDR3 bases are TGTGCCAGCAGTGACCCGGGACAGGGTTTCTACGAGCAGTACTTC. It codes for CASSDPGQGFYEQYF.

The rearrangement links TRBV7-8 to TRBJ2-5, with D uncertain. The CDR3 contains 14 residues. Germline V gene lookup returns CDR1 SGHVS and CDR2 FQNEAQ. With 4 bases removed from V and 1 base from J, the gap between germline ends came to 10 bases. The CDR3 DNA sequence: TGTGCCAGCAGCTCCCAGCCGGCCCAAGAGACCCAGTACTTC. This codes for CASSSQPAQETQYF.

The chain carries TRBV10-3 and TRBJ2-7; D is uncertain. Germline V gene sequence: CDR1 ENHRY, CDR2 SYGVKD. The CDR3 has 13 residues. V was cut by 3 bases and J by 4 bases, with 10 bases left in between. In DNA form, the CDR3 reads TGTGCCATCAGTGAAAGTTGGGATTACGAGCAGTACTTC. Protein: CAISESWDYEQYF.

This chain uses TRBV7-5 with TRBJ1-2. TRBV7-5 is listed as a pseudogene. This CDR3 has 14 amino acids. The CDR3 loop reads CASSLDPGRGGYTF. The CDR3 region has the DNA TGTGCCAGCAGCTTAGACCCGGGGCGGGGTGGCTACACCTTC.

The CDR3 DNA reads TGTGCCAGCAGCGAATGGGCTCAGGGGACCCAGTACTTC. It is translated as CASSEWAQGTQYF. This rearrangement joins TRBV9 to TRBJ2-5; a possible D gene is TRBD1 (5 bases). Germline V gene data show CDR1 as SGDLS and CDR2 as YYNGEE. The CDR3 is 13 residues long. Trimming cost V 3 bases and J 7 bases, with 13 bases left between them.

The CDR3 loop is CASSQTSGRFNEQFF. CDR3 nucleotides: TGCGCCAGCAGCCAGACTAGCGGGAGGTTCAATGAGCAGTTCTTC. The rearrangement uses TRBV5-1 and TRBJ2-1, with TRBD2 matching over 13 bases. The CDR3 is 15 amino acids. The trim removed 4 bases at V and 6 bases at J, leaving 4 bases unmatched. Germline V CDR1 and CDR2: SGHRS, YFSETQ.

This sequence joins TRBV28 and TRBJ2-7; no clear D gene. The CDR3 has 11 residues. V was pared by 2 bases and J by 4 bases, with 3 bases between. Germline V lookup: CDR1 MDHEN, CDR2 SYDVKM. The CDR3 sequence is CASSLRYEQYF. The CDR3 nucleotides are TGTGCCAGCAGTTTACGGTACGAGCAGTACTTC.

V gene TRBV28 combines with J gene TRBJ2-7; the match to TRBD1 covers 9 bases. In germline, CDR1 is MDHEN, CDR2 SYDVKM. This CDR3 is built from 18 residues. V lost 3 bases, J lost 0 bases, and 12 bases stayed unmatched. The CDR3 region is CASSFWSPGTGHSYEQYF. The DNA for the CDR3 is TGTGCCAGCAGTTTTTGGTCCCCCGGGACAGGGCACTCCTACGAGCAGTACTTC.

The chain employs TRBV5-4 and TRBJ2-3; 9 bases agree with TRBD1. Germline V gene data show CDR1 as SGHNT and CDR2 as YYREEE (reference sequence). The CDR3 extends over 15 amino acids. The V gene end was trimmed by 2 bases and the J gene end by 2 bases; junction bases not matched to a gene: 3. The CDR3 DNA follows: TGTGCCAGCAGCTTAGGGGACAGGGCCACAGATACGCAGTATTTT. This encodes CASSLGDRATDTQYF.